The 32 T cell receptor beta chains in this list originate from one sample, sequenced in a study of T-cell reconstitution after alpha-beta-depleted transplantation in children. Using unique molecular identifiers, the investigators prepared the TCRbeta library. In TCRdb, the PCR reads were re-called with MiXCR into one record per CDR3 protein. The table has roughly 300,000 distinct CDR3 sequences, around a tenth seen once; the top ten hold about a quarter. The sequences come from peripheral blood, collected 180 days after TCRalphabeta/CD19-depleted stem cell transplant. The receptors shown here come from a male patient between 2 and 15 years old who had a stem cell transplant for chronic granulomatous disease, so the T cells may come from the graft donor.

This clonotype came up many times. The chain joins TRBV5-1 to TRBJ2-3; D may be TRBD2 (5 bases). The CDR3 consists of 15 residues. Germline V lookup: CDR1 SGHRS, CDR2 YFSETQ. V was pared by 4 bases and J by 2 bases, with 14 bases between. CDR3 sequence reads: CASSHKAAFTDTQYF. Here the CDR3 DNA reads TGCGCCAGCAGCCATAAAGCGGCTTTCACAGATACGCAGTATTTT.

This clonotype was recorded a few times. This rearrangement joins TRBV20-1 to TRBJ2-7; possible D gene TRBD2, 6 bases. V was pared by 5 bases and J by 0 bases, with 17 bases between. This CDR3 is 15 amino acids long. The germline V gene has CDR1 DFQATT and CDR2 SNEGSKA (reference sequence). The CDR3 sequence is CSAGTRDGSSYEQYF. CDR3 coding DNA: TGCAGTGCTGGGACCCGGGACGGGAGCTCCTACGAGCAGTACTTC.

This clonotype occurred many times. The rearrangement uses TRBV21-1 and TRBJ2-1; the D segment call TRBD2 is taken from the table without a DNA check. TRBV21-1 is shown as a pseudogene. The CDR3 loop spans 22 amino acids. CDR3 sequence (DNA): TGTGCCAGCAGCAAATGGTTGTCCGGGACTAGCCGGACCCGTAGCTCCTACAATGAGCAGTTCTTC. Encoded protein: CASSKWLSGTSRTRSSYNEQFF.

Only a few counts were recorded for this clonotype. The chain employs TRBV5-4 and TRBJ2-7; 8 bases align to TRBD1. V was pared by 1 base and J by 7 bases, with 7 bases of the junction left unmatched. Germline CDR1 and CDR2: SGHNT and YYREEE (reference sequence). The CDR3 length is 14 residues. In DNA, the CDR3 is TGTGCCAGCAGCTTGAAGACAGGGGTTGGTGAGCAGTACTTC. It codes for CASSLKTGVGEQYF.

This clonotype was observed many times. The rearrangement uses TRBV20-1 and TRBJ1-5; 8 positions agree with TRBD1. The germline CDR1 and CDR2 sequences are DFQATT and SNEGSKA (reference sequence). With 3 bases clipped from V and 6 bases from J, the junction kept 10 bases outside the gene matches. The CDR3 covers 15 residues. The CDR3: CSASRKDREFQPQHF. For the CDR3, the DNA is TGCAGTGCTAGTAGAAAGGACAGGGAATTTCAGCCCCAGCATTTT.

This clonotype was picked up many times. The chain uses TRBV7-2 and TRBJ1-5, with D uncertain. The CDR3 sequence is 14 residues long. Germline V gene lookup returns CDR1 SGHTA and CDR2 FQGNSA. V was shortened by 1 base and J by 3 bases, with 7 bases between the two germline ends. DNA for the CDR3: TGTGCCAGCAGCTTAGGGGTGGCCAATCAGCCCCAGCATTTT. Translated: CASSLGVANQPQHF.

This clonotype was seen repeatedly, ten times or more. The rearrangement uses TRBV15 and TRBJ2-2, with no clear D. Deletions cut 8 bases from V and 1 base from J, with 5 bases between. Germline CDR1 and CDR2: LNHNV and YYDKDF (reference sequence). The length of the CDR3 is 12 residues. The CDR3 here is CATRQNTGELFF. The CDR3 DNA reads as TGTGCCACCCGACAGAACACCGGGGAGCTGTTTTTT.

This clonotype was observed many times. The rearrangement uses TRBV5-1 and TRBJ1-5, with 8 bases identical to TRBD1. The CDR3 loop spans 15 amino acids. Germline V gene data show CDR1 as SGHRS and CDR2 as YFSETQ. The V gene end was trimmed by 0 bases and the J gene end by 6 bases; junction bases not matched to a gene: 5. The CDR3 DNA sequence: TGCGCCAGCAGCTTGGAAGGGACAGGCGGTCAGCCCCAGCATTTT. Translating gives CASSLEGTGGQPQHF.

This clonotype showed up many times. The rearrangement joins TRBV6-5 to TRBJ1-1; TRBD1 is a possible D gene (5 bases). Trimming removed 1 base from V and 5 bases from J, with 20 bases in between. The CDR3 is 17 residues long. Germline V gene lookup returns CDR1 MNHEY and CDR2 SVGAGI. DNA of the CDR3: TGTGCCAGCAGTTACTTACCCACAGGTAATTGGAGGACTGAAGCTTTCTTT. Encoded protein: CASSYLPTGNWRTEAFF.

Many counts were recorded for this clonotype. The chain employs TRBV6-1 and TRBJ2-1, with TRBD1 as a possible D gene (5 bases). V was clipped by 7 bases and J by 9 bases, with 22 bases between them. Germline values: CDR1 MNHNS, CDR2 SASEGT. This CDR3 comprises 15 residues. DNA of the CDR3: TGTGCCAGCACTAGGGGAAGGGTCACGATCAGTGAGCAGTTCTTC. This encodes CASTRGRVTISEQFF.

This clonotype was seen ten or more times. This chain joins TRBV6-2 or TRBV6-3 and TRBJ2-2, with D unclear. V lost 3 bases, J lost 4 bases, and 9 bases lay in between. This CDR3 is built from 14 residues. Germline V CDR1 and CDR2: MNHEY, SVGEGT. The CDR3 is CASSYSGITGELFF. The CDR3 bases are TGTGCCAGCAGTTATTCTGGGATCACCGGGGAGCTGTTTTTT.

This clonotype came up many times. V is TRBV5-1 and J is TRBJ1-2; a weak D match, TRBD1 (6 bases). V lost 0 bases and J lost 1, with 13 bases in between. Germline-derived CDR1 and CDR2 are SGHRS and YFSETQ. The length of the CDR3 is 16 residues. The DNA for the CDR3 is TGCGCCAGCAGCTTGGTACTTCCCAGGGGTAACTATGGCTACACCTTC. This encodes CASSLVLPRGNYGYTF. Complete variable domain (other parts from reference TRBV5-1 and TRBJ1-2): KAGVTQTPRYLIKTRGQQVTLSCSPISGHRSVSWYQQTPGQGLQFLFEYFSETQRNKGNFPGRFSGRQFSNSRSEMNVSTLELGDSALYLCASSLVLPRGNYGYTFGSGTRLTVV.

This clonotype showed up many times. V and J are TRBV7-9 and TRBJ2-1, with D possibly TRBD2 on 5 matching bases. The CDR3 is made up of 14 amino acids. Germline V gene lookup returns CDR1 SEHNR and CDR2 FQNEAQ (reference sequence). V was trimmed by 4 bases and J by 6 bases, leaving 13 bases between them. The CDR3, as DNA: TGTGCCAGCAGCTCCGATCGGCTAGCCAATGAGCAGTTCTTC. Its protein product is CASSSDRLANEQFF.

This clonotype was seen many times. The chain joins TRBV29-1 to TRBJ2-1, with D perhaps matching TRBD2 (6 bases). V was cut by 7 bases and J by 8 bases, with 18 bases left in between. The CDR3 spans 13 residues. Germline loops: CDR1 SQVTM, CDR2 ANQGSEA. The CDR3 is CSAGSRERYEQFF. In nucleotides, the CDR3 is TGCAGCGCCGGCTCCCGGGAGAGGTATGAGCAGTTCTTC.

This clonotype was detected ten times or more. The genes are TRBV20-1 and TRBJ2-3; 11 nucleotides line up with TRBD2. Germline V gene data show CDR1 as DFQATT and CDR2 as SNEGSKA (reference sequence). The CDR3 covers 15 residues. Here the CDR3 reads CSIIHSGRAGDTQYF. The CDR3 DNA reads TGCAGCATAATCCATAGCGGGAGGGCCGGAGATACGCAGTATTTT.

This clonotype was counted only a few times. This sequence joins TRBV7-9 and TRBJ2-7; D is unclear. Looked up from germline, CDR1 is SEHNR and CDR2 is FQNEAQ (reference sequence). This CDR3 has 16 amino acids. Between the trimmed V and J ends, which lost 5 bases and 4 bases, there was a span of 21 bases. This CDR3 is CASSPTSTAPIYEQYF. The CDR3 DNA is TGTGCCAGCAGCCCAACGAGCACCGCGCCCATATACGAGCAGTACTTC.

V is TRBV25-1 and J is TRBJ1-1, with D perhaps TRBD1 (6 bases). Germline V gene data show CDR1 as MGHDK and CDR2 as SYGVNS. V lost 8 bases to trimming and J lost 3 bases, with 13 bases between them. This CDR3 comprises 13 residues. In nucleotides, the CDR3 is TGTGCCAGCTTTAGTACAGGGCACACTGAAGCTTTCTTT. Its protein product is CASFSTGHTEAFF. The whole variable domain, remainder taken from reference TRBV25-1 and TRBJ1-1, is EADIYQTPRYLVIGTGKKITLECSQTMGHDKMYWYQQDPGMELHLIHYSYGVNSTEKGDLSSESTVSRIRTEHFPLTLESARPSHTSQYLCASFSTGHTEAFFGQGTRLTVV.

This clonotype has at least ten counts. The rearrangement joins TRBV6-5 to TRBJ2-4; TRBD2 agrees at 8 bases. CDR3 size: 16 residues. The V gene end was trimmed by 0 bases and the J gene end by 3 bases; junction bases not matched to a gene: 4. The germline CDR1 and CDR2 sequences are MNHEY and SVGAGI. The CDR3 sequence is CASSYSLRGVKNIQYF. The CDR3, as DNA: TGTGCCAGCAGTTACTCGTTGCGGGGGGTCAAAAACATTCAGTACTTC.

In its sample, this clonotype was seen many times. The chain joins TRBV10-3 to TRBJ2-7; D gene uncertain. The CDR3 is made up of 13 amino acids. The V and J ends lost 4 bases and 0 bases respectively, with 7 bases between them. Germline V lookup: CDR1 ENHRY, CDR2 SYGVKD. DNA for the CDR3: TGTGCCATCAGTGTGACGGTCTCCTACGAGCAGTACTTC. This translates into CAISVTVSYEQYF.

This clonotype has a count of ten or more. The chain carries TRBV13 and TRBJ2-1, with a possible D match to TRBD1 (6 bases). Germline CDR1 reads PRHDT; CDR2 reads FYEKMQ (reference sequence). This CDR3 has 16 amino acids. Trimming removed 5 bases at V and 2 bases at J, with 16 bases between. The CDR3 reads CASSRQDRVPYNEQFF. DNA of the CDR3: TGTGCCAGCAGCCGACAGGACAGAGTTCCCTACAATGAGCAGTTCTTC.

This clonotype was seen many times. The J gene is TRBJ2-1, the V gene TRBV29-1; possibly TRBD2 for D (5 bases). Between the trimmed V and J ends, which lost 4 bases and 0 bases, there was a span of 10 bases. The CDR3 length is 14 residues. The germline CDR1 and CDR2 sequences are SQVTM and ANQGSEA. CDR3 in amino acids: CSVGGRDSYNEQFF. For the CDR3, the DNA is TGCAGCGTTGGAGGGAGAGACTCCTACAATGAGCAGTTCTTC.

CDR3 bases: TGTGCCACCAGCCTAGACAGGGGAAGAACTAATGAAAAACTGTTTTTT. Its translation is CATSLDRGRTNEKLFF. The V gene is TRBV15, the J gene TRBJ1-4; 8 bases line up with TRBD1. This CDR3 spans 16 amino acids. V shed 5 bases and J 1 base; nucleotides not matched to a gene: 6. Germline CDR1 and CDR2: LNHNV and YYDKDF (reference sequence). Full variable domain (missing parts from reference TRBV15 and TRBJ1-4): DAMVIQNPRYQVTQFGKPVTLSCSQTLNHNVMYWYQQKSSQAPKLLFHYYDKDFNNEADTPDNFQSRRPNTSFCFLDIRSPGLGDTAMYLCATSLDRGRTNEKLFFGSGTQLSVL.

This clonotype showed up many times. The V gene is TRBV5-1, the J gene TRBJ1-2, with 7 bases fitting TRBD1. After removal of 6 bases from V and 1 base from J, the junction contained 9 bases not matched to a gene. The germline V gene encodes CDR1 SGHRS and CDR2 YFSETQ. This CDR3 spans 15 amino acids. The CDR3 reads CASKTATGHNYGYTF. CDR3 DNA sequence: TGCGCCAGCAAAACAGCGACAGGGCATAACTATGGCTACACCTTC. The full variable domain, rest sourced from reference TRBV5-1 and TRBJ1-2, is KAGVTQTPRYLIKTRGQQVTLSCSPISGHRSVSWYQQTPGQGLQFLFEYFSETQRNKGNFPGRFSGRQFSNSRSEMNVSTLELGDSALYLCASKTATGHNYGYTFGSGTRLTVV.

This clonotype was seen at least ten times. The chain has TRBV7-8 and TRBJ2-7; TRBD2 matches 7 bases. Trimming at V came to 9 bases and at J to 4 bases, leaving 15 bases not matched to a gene. Germline values: CDR1 SGHVS, CDR2 FQNEAQ. The CDR3 covers 15 residues. The CDR3 DNA sequence: TGTGCCAGTCGGGGGGATCGGCTGGAGTCTTACGAGCAGTACTTC. It codes for CASRGDRLESYEQYF.

The J gene is TRBJ2-7, the V gene TRBV5-5, with TRBD2 matching over 13 bases. The germline gives CDR1 SGHKS, CDR2 YYEKEE (reference sequence). The junction had 8 bases not matched to a gene; V was cut back by 4 bases and J by 4 bases. This CDR3 is built from 16 residues. The DNA for the CDR3 is TGTGCCAGCAGCACGGGACTAGCGGGGTCCGGGTACGAGCAGTACTTC. Encoded protein: CASSTGLAGSGYEQYF.

In this sample, this clonotype turned up many times. Here the CDR3 DNA reads TGCAGTGCTAGAGGAGGGGCCCACATCACAGATACGCAGTATTTT. It codes for CSARGGAHITDTQYF. V usage is TRBV20-1 and J usage is TRBJ2-3; D assignment may be TRBD1 or TRBD2 (5 bases each). This CDR3 comprises 15 residues. Germline CDR1 reads DFQATT; CDR2 reads SNEGSKA (reference sequence). V dropped 1 base and J dropped 2 bases, with 13 bases sitting between them.

This clonotype has a count of ten or more. The chain carries TRBV6-5 and TRBJ2-5; TRBD1 agrees at 9 bases. CDR1 and CDR2 from the germline V gene are MNHEY and SVGAGI. V was pared by 6 bases and J by 5 bases, with 4 bases of the junction left unmatched. This CDR3 spans 13 amino acids. The CDR3 is CASRRDRVETQYF. The CDR3 DNA sequence: TGTGCCAGCAGACGGGACAGGGTGGAGACCCAGTACTTC.

The sample holds a few counts of this clonotype. A much larger clone differs from this one at a single base, so this may be a read error. The rearrangement joins TRBV7-9 to TRBJ2-7; D is ambiguous. This CDR3 has 13 residues. Germline CDR1 SEHNR, CDR2 FQNEAQ (reference sequence). CDR3 in amino acids: CASSLDTAYERYF. CDR3 bases: TGTGCCAGCAGCTTAGACACCGCCTACGAGCGGTACTTC.

This clonotype was detected ten times or more. V and J are TRBV5-1 and TRBJ2-3; D ambiguous. Germline CDR1 SGHRS, CDR2 YFSETQ. The V end lost 0 bases, the J end lost 4 bases, and 12 bases lay between the germline ends. The CDR3 totals 15 residues. The CDR3 DNA follows: TGCGCCAGCAGCTTGGCCGGCCTAAGGCCAGATACGCAGTATTTT. Translation gives CASSLAGLRPDTQYF. Full variable domain (remainder filled in from reference TRBV5-1 and TRBJ2-3): KAGVTQTPRYLIKTRGQQVTLSCSPISGHRSVSWYQQTPGQGLQFLFEYFSETQRNKGNFPGRFSGRQFSNSRSEMNVSTLELGDSALYLCASSLAGLRPDTQYFGPGTRLTVL.

This clonotype was seen ten or more times. V gene TRBV12-3 or TRBV12-4 combines with J gene TRBJ2-1; unclear D gene. The V and J ends lost 5 bases and 5 bases respectively, with 10 bases between them. This CDR3 spans 13 amino acids. CDR3 DNA: TGTGCCAGCAGTGGCGACTTCCACAATGAGCAGTTCTTC. This codes for CASSGDFHNEQFF.

This clonotype occurred a few times. The junction departs from the called germline gene at one end, perhaps through a read error. The chain combines TRBV7-7 with TRBJ2-1; TRBD2 aligns across 10 bases. There are 17 residues in the CDR3. Germline assignment: CDR1 SSHAT and CDR2 FNYEAQ (reference sequence). The chain's CDR3 is CASSLANSGGPGNEQFF. The DNA for the CDR3 is TGTGCTAGCAGCTTAGCGAATAGCGGGGGGCCGGGGAATGAGCAGTTCTTC.

This clonotype has ten or more counts. The chain combines TRBV5-1 with TRBJ2-5; maybe TRBD1 (5 bases). The CDR3 extends over 17 amino acids. V was trimmed by 1 base and J by 5 bases, leaving 21 bases between them. Germline loops: CDR1 SGHRS, CDR2 YFSETQ. CDR3 DNA: TGCGCCAGCAGCTTGCTCCAGGGATGGTTAGCAGACGAGACCCAGTACTTC. It specifies CASSLLQGWLADETQYF.